What follows is one T cell receptor (beta chain) and its context. The target antigen is unknown. This sample includes further DNA sequences coding for the same CDR3. Germline-derived CDR1 and CDR2 are SGHTA and FQGNSA. This CDR3 has 13 residues. V was trimmed by 1 base and J by 4 bases, leaving 7 bases between them. Data came from immunoSEQ multiplex PCR; TCRdb stores just in-frame clones and leaves some out. The repertoire has 2 million to 3 million clones, 90% to 95% of them found once; the top ten carry around 0.15%. The record originates from a study of shared clonotypes between healthy human individuals. At the level of the study: Per donor, CD8 memory used one plate, CD8 naive used two, CD4 memory used three and CD4 naive used three. Whole-study findings and limits: Enrolling few donors narrowed the genetic and exposure-history diversity that was represented. Clonotype sharing among donors was expected to depend on sequencing depth.

The sequenced sample was naive CD4+ T cells sorted from blood. The sample's subset: CD45RA+ positively selected. The origin of this receptor is a man aged 18 to 30 in good health. The chain recombines TRBV7-2 with TRBJ2-5; D is undetermined. CDR3 sequence reads: CASSLERGETQYF. The CDR3 nucleotides are TGTGCCAGCAGCTTAGAGCGCGGAGAGACCCAGTACTTC.